This TCR beta chain was captured by sequencing in a study of blood T cell repertoires in COVID-19. On the study more broadly: Acute-phase and convalescent COVID-19 samples originated in the United States, Italy and Spain. The analysed material was cDNA or gDNA that came from T cells, B-cell-depleted T cells, or PBMCs.

CDR3 length equals 15 residues. Germline values: CDR1 MNHEY, CDR2 SMNVEV (reference sequence). V lost 5 bases, J lost 8 bases, and 11 bases stayed unmatched. This clone was seen just once. The repertoire was sequenced with immunoSEQ multiplex PCR; TCRdb's copy has only in-frame clones and lacks some. This sample carries around 260,000 clones, around 89% of them seen once, and the ten largest clones take approximately 0.84%. The chain is built from TRBV27 and TRBJ1-5; TRBD1 matches 8 bases. The specimen was peripheral blood. This TCR was sampled from a man aged 25-40 years with acute or convalescent COVID-19. CDR3 DNA: TGTGCCAGCAGTCAGGGGGCGGACCCTGGGGAGCCCCAGCATTTT. Translating gives CASSQGADPGEPQHF.